This entry is about one T cell receptor beta chain. The entry originates in a study of control samples from healthy donors and cancer patients. Some clones are missing from TCRdb's copy, which holds only in-frame ones; the method was immunoSEQ multiplex PCR. The sample has more than 65,000 clones, 85% to 90% seen once; the top ten hold under 2.5%. V lost 5 bases and J 0 bases, leaving 4 bases between the germline ends. Germline V gene lookup returns CDR1 LNHDA and CDR2 SQIVND (reference sequence). This CDR3 has 13 residues. The V call is TRBV19, the J call TRBJ2-2; D not certain. The sample comprised PBMCs. This sequence originates from a woman aged 55-69 years with head and neck cancer. For the CDR3, the DNA is TGTGCCAGTAGTGCGTCGAACACCGGGGAGCTGTTTTTT. Amino acid sequence: CASSASNTGELFF.